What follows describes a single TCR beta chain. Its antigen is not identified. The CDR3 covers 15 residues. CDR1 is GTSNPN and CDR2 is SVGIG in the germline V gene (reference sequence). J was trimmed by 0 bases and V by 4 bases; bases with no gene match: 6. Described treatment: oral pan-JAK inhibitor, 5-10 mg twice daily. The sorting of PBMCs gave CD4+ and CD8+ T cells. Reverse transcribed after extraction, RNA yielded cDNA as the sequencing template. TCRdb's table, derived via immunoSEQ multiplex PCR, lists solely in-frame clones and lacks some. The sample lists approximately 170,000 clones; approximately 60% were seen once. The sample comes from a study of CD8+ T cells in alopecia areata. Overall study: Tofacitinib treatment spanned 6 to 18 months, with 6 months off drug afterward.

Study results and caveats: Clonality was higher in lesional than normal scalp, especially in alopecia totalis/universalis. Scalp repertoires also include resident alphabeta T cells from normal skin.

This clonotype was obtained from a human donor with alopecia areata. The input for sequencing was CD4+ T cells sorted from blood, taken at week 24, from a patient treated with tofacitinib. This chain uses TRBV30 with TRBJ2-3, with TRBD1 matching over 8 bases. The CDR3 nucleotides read TGTGCCTGGAAGAGAACAGGGGGTAGCACAGATACGCAGTATTTT. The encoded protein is CAWKRTGGSTDTQYF.